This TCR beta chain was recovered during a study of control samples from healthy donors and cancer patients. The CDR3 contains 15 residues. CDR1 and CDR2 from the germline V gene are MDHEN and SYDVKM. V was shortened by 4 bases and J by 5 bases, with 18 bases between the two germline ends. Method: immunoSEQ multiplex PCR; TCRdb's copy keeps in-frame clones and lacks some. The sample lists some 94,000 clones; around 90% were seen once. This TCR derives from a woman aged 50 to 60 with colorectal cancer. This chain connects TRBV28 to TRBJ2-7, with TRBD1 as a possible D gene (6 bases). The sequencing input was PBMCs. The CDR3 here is CASSSHTQGLDEQYV. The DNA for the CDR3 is TGTGCCAGCAGTTCACATACGCAGGGGCTGGACGAGCAGTACGTC.